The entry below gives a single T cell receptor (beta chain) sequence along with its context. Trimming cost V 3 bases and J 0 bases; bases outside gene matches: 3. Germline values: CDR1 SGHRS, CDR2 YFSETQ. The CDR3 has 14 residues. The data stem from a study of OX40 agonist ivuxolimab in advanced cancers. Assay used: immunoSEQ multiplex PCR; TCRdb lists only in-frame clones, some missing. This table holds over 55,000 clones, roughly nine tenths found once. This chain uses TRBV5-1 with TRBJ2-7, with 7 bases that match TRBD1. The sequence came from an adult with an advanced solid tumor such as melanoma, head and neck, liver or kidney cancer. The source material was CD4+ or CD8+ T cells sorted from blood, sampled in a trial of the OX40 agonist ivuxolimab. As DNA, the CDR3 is TGCGCCAGCAGCTCCCAGGGGGACTCCTACGAGCAGTACTTC. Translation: CASSSQGDSYEQYF.